These 30 T cell receptor beta chains originate from one sample sequenced in a study of blood T cell repertoires in COVID-19. The method was immunoSEQ multiplex PCR; TCRdb's version includes in-frame clones alone and lacks a portion of them. In the table there are a few hundred thousand clones, around 88% of which are singletons. The sequencing sample was made of peripheral blood. These receptors all stem from a woman aged 45-65 years with COVID-19, enrolled during active disease.

The chain links TRBV19 to TRBJ2-1, with a weak D call TRBD1 (6 bases). The V end was cut by 5 bases, the J end by 7 bases, with 21 bases between. Germline V gene data show CDR1 as LNHDA and CDR2 as SQIVND (reference sequence). This CDR3 contains 16 residues. The CDR3 coding sequence is TGTGCCAGTAGTTCGGCCAGGGGATCGAGTTGGAATGAGCAGTTCTTC. Translating it yields CASSSARGSSWNEQFF.

This chain connects TRBV6-5 to TRBJ2-7; perhaps TRBD1 as D (5 bases). The CDR3 contains 14 residues. The ends were cut back, 5 bases at V and 5 bases at J, with 16 bases in the middle. Looked up from germline, CDR1 is MNHEY and CDR2 is SVGAGI. CDR3 nucleotide sequence: TGTGCCAGCAGTAGGGGCAAGGGGCTAAACGAGCAGTACTTC. Translating gives CASSRGKGLNEQYF.

The chain is built from TRBV27 and TRBJ2-5; D is possibly TRBD1 (5 bases). There are 11 residues in the CDR3. CDR1 is MNHEY and CDR2 is SMNVEV in the germline V gene (reference sequence). V lost 1 base to trimming and J lost 14 bases, with 11 bases between them. The CDR3 DNA sequence: TGTGCCAGCAGTTTATTAGGGGCCTACTACTTC. The encoded protein is CASSLLGAYYF.

V and J are TRBV2 and TRBJ2-3; D is possibly TRBD2 (5 bases). V was cut by 7 bases and J by 2 bases, with 16 bases left in between. Looked up from germline, CDR1 is SNHLY and CDR2 is FYNNEI. The CDR3 runs to 15 residues. CDR3 sequence reads: CASNTDSPVTDTQYF. In DNA form, the CDR3 reads TGTGCCAGCAACACGGACTCGCCAGTCACAGATACGCAGTATTTT. Variable domain in full (rest from reference TRBV2 and TRBJ2-3): EPEVTQTPSHQVTQMGQEVILRCVPISNHLYFYWYRQILGQKVEFLVSFYNNEISEKSEIFDDQFSVERPDGSNFTLKIRSTKLEDSAMYFCASNTDSPVTDTQYFGPGTRLTVL.

This rearrangement joins TRBV12-3 or TRBV12-4 to TRBJ1-2, with 7 bases fitting TRBD1. V was clipped by 7 bases and J by 5 bases; unmatched bases: 7. CDR3 length: 13 amino acids. As DNA, the CDR3 is TGTGCCAGCACCCCGGGACAGCTTTATGGCTACACCTTC. Translating it yields CASTPGQLYGYTF.

This chain links TRBV30 with TRBJ2-1; 8 bases line up with TRBD2. Germline V gene sequence: CDR1 GTSNPN, CDR2 SVGIG (reference sequence). J lost 5 bases, V lost 1 base, and 4 bases had no gene match. The CDR3 consists of 14 residues. The CDR3 spells CAWSAGTRDNEQFF. The CDR3 nucleotides are TGTGCCTGGAGTGCGGGGACTAGGGACAATGAGCAGTTCTTC.

This sequence joins TRBV13 and TRBJ1-4; D is possibly TRBD1 (6 bases). Deletions cut 6 bases from V and 0 bases from J, with 11 bases between. CDR1 is PRHDT and CDR2 is FYEKMQ in the germline V gene (reference sequence). CDR3 length equals 15 residues. CDR3 nucleotide sequence: TGTGCCAGCAGACGACAGGTTGCAACTAATGAAAAACTGTTTTTT. Protein product: CASRRQVATNEKLFF.

The chain couples TRBV6-5 to TRBJ2-2; D not resolved. Germline V gene sequence: CDR1 MNHEY, CDR2 SVGAGI. V dropped 6 bases and J dropped 2 bases, with 4 bases sitting between them. The CDR3 covers 12 residues. The CDR3 coding sequence is TGTGCCAGCAGCTCCAACACCGGGGAGCTGTTTTTT. This sequence encodes CASSSNTGELFF.

The chain links TRBV6-5 to TRBJ2-1; 9 bases match TRBD2. The CDR3 spans 13 residues. The ends lost 4 bases at V and 10 bases at J; junction bases unmatched: 5. Looked up from germline, CDR1 is MNHEY and CDR2 is SVGAGI. CDR3: CASSLVTSGEQFF. DNA of the CDR3: TGTGCCAGCAGTTTAGTAACTAGCGGGGAGCAGTTCTTC.

The chain is built from TRBV12-5 and TRBJ2-5; tentatively, D is TRBD2 (5 bases). Germline CDR1 reads LGHNT; CDR2 reads FRNRAP. V lost 3 bases to trimming and J lost 5 bases, with 10 bases between them. This CDR3 comprises 13 residues. CDR3 nucleotides: TGTGCTAGTGGTTTACCAAGAGGGGAGACCCAGTACTTC. As protein: CASGLPRGETQYF.

The chain links TRBV6-6 to TRBJ1-6; D perhaps matches TRBD1 (6 bases). Germline CDR1 is MNHNY and CDR2 is SVGAGI (reference sequence). The CDR3 length is 15 residues. Trimming pared 6 bases from V and 6 bases from J, leaving 15 bases between. CDR3 residues: CASSLSTGINSPLHF. The CDR3 nucleotides read TGTGCCAGCAGCCTATCCACAGGGATTAATTCACCCCTCCACTTT.

V gene TRBV14 combines with J gene TRBJ2-7; D possibly corresponds to TRBD1 (6 bases). The CDR3 runs to 15 residues. Trimming pared 4 bases from V and 3 bases from J, leaving 16 bases between. The germline V gene encodes CDR1 SGHDN and CDR2 FVKESK. CDR3 nucleotides: TGTGCCAGCAGCCCAACCCAGGGGCTGGACTACGAGCAGTACTTC. Amino acid sequence: CASSPTQGLDYEQYF.

The chain joins TRBV5-6 to TRBJ1-5; 7 bases are a match to TRBD1. With 4 bases clipped from V and 4 bases from J, the junction kept 8 bases outside the gene matches. This CDR3 comprises 15 residues. The germline gives CDR1 SGHDT, CDR2 YYEEEE. Here the CDR3 DNA reads TGTGCCAGCAGCCCGAGGGCAGGGGGGAATCAGCCCCAGCATTTT. Its translation is CASSPRAGGNQPQHF.

This chain joins TRBV5-6 and TRBJ1-2, with D hard to call. The CDR3 extends over 12 amino acids. Trimming took 1 base from V and 3 from J, leaving 4 bases between them. CDR1 and CDR2 from the germline V gene are SGHDT and YYEEEE. The CDR3 reads CASSLNYYGYTF. The CDR3 DNA reads TGTGCCAGCAGCTTGAACTACTATGGCTACACCTTC.

V gene TRBV5-8 combines with J gene TRBJ2-7, with TRBD1 identical over 8 bases. Trimming cost V 2 bases and J 4 bases; bases outside gene matches: 5. CDR1 is SGHTS, CDR2 YDEGEE, per germline. The CDR3 length is 14 residues. The CDR3 spells CASSFLGQGYEQYF. The CDR3 DNA is TGTGCCAGCAGCTTCCTAGGACAGGGTTACGAGCAGTACTTC.

The chain combines TRBV3-1 (or the pseudogene TRBV3-2) with TRBJ2-4; the match to TRBD1 covers 8 bases. V gave up 4 bases and J gave up 13 bases; unmatched junction bases: 9. The length of the CDR3 is 13 residues. In germline, CDR1 is LGHDT, CDR2 YNNKEL (reference sequence). The CDR3 bases are TGTGCCAGCAGCCCCACGACCCGGACAGGGCAGTACTTC. Translation gives CASSPTTRTGQYF.

This chain links TRBV27 with TRBJ1-3; D call uncertain. The length of the CDR3 is 15 residues. Germline lookup yields CDR1 MNHEY and CDR2 SMNVEV (reference sequence). The ends were cut back, 4 bases at V and 4 bases at J, with 14 bases in the middle. The CDR3 loop is CASSSDGWAGNTIYF. DNA for the CDR3: TGTGCCAGCAGTTCCGACGGATGGGCCGGAAACACCATATATTTT.

V gene TRBV11-3 combines with J gene TRBJ2-3; D gene uncertain. The CDR3 extends over 13 amino acids. Germline V gene lookup returns CDR1 SGHNT and CDR2 YENEEA. Trimming stripped 6 bases from V and 1 base from J, with 8 bases between. DNA for the CDR3: TGTGCCAGCAGTCTGGCGGGCACAGATACGCAGTATTTT. Protein sequence: CASSLAGTDTQYF. The whole variable domain, remainder taken from reference TRBV11-3 and TRBJ2-3, is EAGVVQSPRYKIIEKKQPVAFWCNPISGHNTLYWYLQNLGQGPELLIRYENEEAVDDSQLPKDRFSAERLKGVDSTLKIQPAELGDSAVYLCASSLAGTDTQYFGPGTRLTVL.

This chain links TRBV3-1 (or the pseudogene TRBV3-2) with TRBJ1-2, with D maybe TRBD1 (6 bases). This CDR3 comprises 12 residues. The germline V and J ends were trimmed by 2 bases and 10 bases, with 11 bases remaining between them. Per the germline V gene, CDR1 is LGHDT and CDR2 is YNNKEL (reference sequence). CDR3 protein: CASSQLQGSYTF. The DNA of the CDR3 is TGTGCCAGCAGCCAACTACAGGGCTCCTACACCTTC.

The V gene is TRBV7-3, the J gene TRBJ2-1; the match to TRBD2 covers 16 bases. J was trimmed by 2 bases and V by 5 bases; bases with no gene match: 6. This CDR3 comprises 18 residues. Germline V lookup: CDR1 SGHTA, CDR2 FQGTGA. The CDR3 is CASSAGLAGGPPYNEQFF. In DNA form, the CDR3 reads TGTGCCAGCAGCGCGGGACTAGCGGGGGGGCCCCCCTACAATGAGCAGTTCTTC.

The CDR3 bases are TGCGCCAGCAGCCCTCAACAGGGACCCCAAGAGACCCAGTACTTC. This translates into CASSPQQGPQETQYF. The genes are TRBV5-1 and TRBJ2-5; tentative D call: TRBD1 (6 bases). The CDR3 spans 15 residues. Germline CDR1 is SGHRS and CDR2 is YFSETQ. The germline V and J ends were trimmed by 4 bases and 1 base, with 14 bases remaining between them.

The J gene is TRBJ2-7, the V gene TRBV5-1; D might be TRBD1 (5 bases). The CDR3 extends over 14 amino acids. CDR1 is SGHRS and CDR2 is YFSETQ in the germline V gene. V lost 4 bases and J lost 5, with 16 bases in between. CDR3 in amino acids: CASSPRVLVDEQYF. The CDR3 bases are TGCGCCAGCAGCCCCAGGGTCTTGGTGGACGAGCAGTACTTC.

This chain connects TRBV19 to TRBJ2-7; 7 bases align to TRBD2. The CDR3 is 14 amino acids. CDR1 LNHDA and CDR2 SQIVND come from the germline V gene (reference sequence). V shed 5 bases and J 3 bases; nucleotides not matched to a gene: 7. The CDR3 reads CASSLTGGNYEQYF. The CDR3 nucleotides read TGTGCCAGTAGTTTGACGGGGGGTAACTACGAGCAGTACTTC.

The J gene is TRBJ2-5, the V gene TRBV7-2; TRBD2 agrees at 9 bases. The length of the CDR3 is 16 residues. V was clipped by 5 bases and J by 6 bases; unmatched bases: 13. The germline CDR1 and CDR2 sequences are SGHTA and FQGNSA. CDR3 loop: CASSRSSGGEGKTQYF. The CDR3 nucleotides are TGTGCCAGCAGCCGCAGTAGCGGGGGCGAGGGGAAGACCCAGTACTTC.

The chain recombines TRBV7-9 with TRBJ2-7; D not certain. Per the germline V gene, CDR1 is SEHNR and CDR2 is FQNEAQ (reference sequence). V lost 5 bases and J 3 bases, leaving 8 bases between the germline ends. There are 12 residues in the CDR3. The CDR3 DNA reads TGTGCCAGCAGCCCCGGTTACTACGAGCAGTACTTC. It translates to CASSPGYYEQYF.

This clone appeared a single time. V and J are TRBV9 and TRBJ2-5; the match to TRBD2 covers 12 bases. The CDR3 spans 15 residues. The V and J ends lost 4 bases and 5 bases, in that order; junction bases with no gene match: 6. Germline CDR1 and CDR2: SGDLS and YYNGEE. The CDR3 is CASSPRTSGAETQYF. The CDR3 nucleotides are TGTGCCAGCAGCCCTCGGACTAGCGGGGCCGAGACCCAGTACTTC.

V and J are TRBV28 and TRBJ2-1; a weak D match, TRBD1 (5 bases). The V gene lost 2 bases and the J gene lost 0 bases, with 14 bases spanning the gap. CDR1 is MDHEN, CDR2 SYDVKM, per germline. The CDR3 extends over 17 amino acids. CDR3 bases: TGTGCCAGCAGTTTAACAGGCGCCTATCTCTCCTACAATGAGCAGTTCTTC. Residues: CASSLTGAYLSYNEQFF.

The chain has TRBV3-1 (or the pseudogene TRBV3-2) and TRBJ1-2; 9 nucleotides agree with TRBD1. Trimming cost V 6 bases and J 7 bases; bases outside gene matches: 9. Germline V lookup: CDR1 LGHDT, CDR2 YNNKEL (reference sequence). This CDR3 comprises 14 residues. The CDR3 reads CASSLKGTGFGYTF. The CDR3, as DNA: TGTGCCAGCAGTCTGAAGGGGACAGGGTTTGGCTACACCTTC.

The chain uses TRBV19 and TRBJ1-5; D gene ambiguous. CDR3 length: 16 amino acids. Deletions cut 6 bases from V and 2 bases from J, with 17 bases between. Germline CDR1 is LNHDA and CDR2 is SQIVND (reference sequence). CDR3 nucleotides: TGTGCCAGTAGCCCATCGTCCGGGCGGGGCAATCAGCCCCAGCATTTT. Its protein is CASSPSSGRGNQPQHF.

This sequence joins TRBV28 and TRBJ2-3; D is possibly TRBD2 (7 bases). V shed 5 bases and J shed 7 bases, with 25 bases lying between them. The germline gives CDR1 MDHEN, CDR2 SYDVKM. The CDR3 covers 17 residues. CDR3 protein: CASSLILGASGQNTQYF. The CDR3 region has the DNA TGTGCCAGCAGTCTTATCCTGGGGGCTAGCGGACAAAATACGCAGTATTTT.